This section outlines one T cell receptor beta chain sequence together with its context. No antigen is known for it. Germline CDR1 MNHEY, CDR2 SVGAGI. V was clipped by 0 bases and J by 2 bases, with 11 bases between them. The CDR3 has 15 amino acids. This record belongs to a study of graft-versus-host responses after intestinal transplantation. As for the study in general: The study gave all recipients anti-thymocyte globulin induction, then tacrolimus and steroids for approximately three years.

The data were produced by immunoSEQ multiplex PCR, yet TCRdb's version contains in-frame clones alone and is incomplete. Here the sample spans over 90,000 clones, roughly 90% being singletons. Broader study findings: Levels of circulating GvH clones at their peak were associated with early post-transplant HvG declines. The recipient marrow held GvH clones, and some of them showed up first in ileum or blood. Across patients carrying graft-donor T cell macrochimerism, allografts held high graft-versus-host to host-versus-graft clonal ratios.

The chain carries TRBV6-5 and TRBJ2-7, with unresolved D. The material sequenced was unstimulated CD8+ T cells sorted from spleen or lymph node cells, taken before intestinal transplant. This clonotype was sampled from a human donor who received an intestinal transplant. CDR3 in DNA: TGTGCCAGCAGTTACTCTTCCAGGTTCCCCTACGAGCAGTACTTC. This translates into CASSYSSRFPYEQYF.